These 22 T cell receptor beta chains came from one sample sequenced in a study of T cell responses to AZD1222 COVID-19 vaccine. Only in-frame clones appear in the TCRdb table, and some are missing; sequencing was by immunoSEQ multiplex PCR. This table holds 150,000 or so clones, roughly 91% found once. Sequences were derived from peripheral blood, sampled on day 0 of AZD1222 vaccination. The origin of the receptors is an adult in good health.

V gene TRBV10-3 combines with J gene TRBJ1-3, with D perhaps TRBD1 (5 bases). The CDR3 is 15 residues long. Germline CDR1 and CDR2: ENHRY and SYGVKD. Trimming took 3 bases from V and 3 from J, leaving 12 bases between them. The CDR3 nucleotides are TGTGCCATCAGTGATAGGCAGGGCCGTGGAAACACCATATATTTT. Translation: CAISDRQGRGNTIYF.

J is TRBJ2-7 and V is TRBV5-1; 9 nucleotides line up with TRBD1. Trimming at V came to 4 bases and at J to 6 bases, leaving 8 bases not matched to a gene. CDR1 and CDR2 from the germline V gene are SGHRS and YFSETQ. This CDR3 is 14 amino acids long. The chain's CDR3 is CASSPGQGFFEQYF. In DNA, the CDR3 is TGCGCCAGCAGCCCGGGACAGGGTTTCTTCGAGCAGTACTTC.

The rearrangement joins TRBV18 to TRBJ1-2; the D is unclear. The CDR3 length is 15 residues. Germline CDR1 and CDR2: KGHSH and LQKENI. With 3 bases removed from V and 0 bases from J, the gap between germline ends came to 11 bases. This CDR3 reads CASSPTSGANYGYTF. In nucleotides, the CDR3 is TGTGCCAGCTCACCTACAAGCGGAGCTAACTATGGCTACACCTTC.

The CDR3 sequence is CASSLPDAGRNIQYF. The CDR3 bases are TGTGCCAGCAGCTTACCGGACGCGGGGAGAAACATTCAGTACTTC. The gene calls are TRBV7-9 and TRBJ2-4, with D possibly TRBD2 on 6 matching bases. The CDR3 is made up of 15 amino acids. Germline V gene lookup returns CDR1 SEHNR and CDR2 FQNEAQ (reference sequence). Trimming pared 2 bases from V and 6 bases from J, leaving 14 bases between.

This clone was observed a single time. V usage is TRBV4-1 and J usage is TRBJ2-1; no definite D call. The CDR3 is 15 residues long. V lost 1 base, J lost 2 bases, and 9 bases lay in between. Germline V gene sequence: CDR1 MGHRA, CDR2 YSYEKL. The CDR3 coding sequence is TGCGCCAGCAGCCAAGCCCCTAGGCCCTACAATGAGCAGTTCTTC. Its translation is CASSQAPRPYNEQFF.

The rearrangement uses TRBV5-1 and TRBJ2-5; 12 positions agree with TRBD2. Germline V gives CDR1 SGHRS, CDR2 YFSETQ. The V segment lost 4 bases and the J segment 2 bases; nucleotides outside the gene matches: 3. The CDR3 covers 15 residues. CDR3 sequence reads: CASSNLAGGQETQYF. The CDR3 nucleotides are TGCGCCAGCAGCAATCTAGCGGGGGGGCAAGAGACCCAGTACTTC.

The V gene is TRBV3-1 (or the pseudogene TRBV3-2), the J gene TRBJ2-7, with D perhaps given as TRBD1 or TRBD2 (5 bases each). Germline CDR1 LGHDT, CDR2 YNNKEL (reference sequence). The CDR3 has 12 amino acids. V was clipped by 4 bases and J by 4 bases, with 8 bases between them. CDR3 amino acids: CASSRGGYEQYF. The CDR3 DNA sequence: TGTGCCAGCAGCCGGGGCGGGTACGAGCAGTACTTC.

The rearrangement links TRBV11-2 to TRBJ2-7; maybe TRBD1 (5 bases). CDR1 and CDR2 from the germline V gene are SGHAT and FQNNGV. Trimming removed 6 bases from V and 4 bases from J, with 13 bases in between. This CDR3 is 13 amino acids long. The DNA of the CDR3 is TGTGCCAGCAGGAAAAGGGGAAATTACGAGCAGTACTTC. It is translated as CASRKRGNYEQYF.

The chain links TRBV10-2 to TRBJ1-4; D is uncertain. V was shortened by 2 bases and J by 1 base, with 5 bases between the two germline ends. The germline gives CDR1 WSHSY, CDR2 SAAADI. The CDR3 contains 14 residues. CDR3 bases: TGCGCCAGCAGTGAGGGTAGAACTAATGAAAAACTGTTTTTT. Its translation is CASSEGRTNEKLFF.

The J gene is TRBJ1-1, the V gene TRBV18; 7 bases line up with TRBD1. Germline V gene sequence: CDR1 KGHSH, CDR2 LQKENI. The CDR3 is made up of 17 amino acids. Germline trimming cut 4 bases from V and 4 bases from J; bases unmatched to any gene: 15. The DNA for the CDR3 is TGTGCCAGCTCACATCCGGGACAGTCGATCCGAGGCACTGAAGCTTTCTTT. It encodes CASSHPGQSIRGTEAFF. Based on the CDR3 plus reference TRBV18 and TRBJ1-1, the full variable domain is NAGVMQNPRHLVRRRGQEARLRCSPMKGHSHVYWYRQLPEEGLKFMVYLQKENIIDESGMPKERFSAEFPKEGPSILRIQQVVRGDSAAYFCASSHPGQSIRGTEAFFGQGTRLTVV.

This chain connects TRBV11-3 to TRBJ1-6; D may be TRBD1 (5 bases). In germline, CDR1 is SGHNT, CDR2 YENEEA. V was shortened by 0 bases and J by 4 bases, with 7 bases between the two germline ends. The CDR3 is made up of 15 amino acids. CDR3 in amino acids: CASSLEGGYNSPLHF. DNA for the CDR3: TGTGCCAGCAGCTTAGAGGGGGGTTATAATTCACCCCTCCACTTT.

This chain links TRBV24-1 with TRBJ1-1; no firm D call. With 5 bases removed from V and 5 bases from J, the gap between germline ends came to 11 bases. The germline V gene encodes CDR1 KGHDR and CDR2 SFDVKD. This CDR3 is built from 13 residues. The CDR3 loop reads CATSAGGGTEAFF. DNA for the CDR3: TGTGCCACCAGTGCGGGAGGTGGGACTGAAGCTTTCTTT.

This chain joins TRBV30 and TRBJ2-7, with D possibly matching TRBD1 (5 bases). V shed 0 bases and J shed 1 base, with 7 bases lying between them. The CDR3 is 13 amino acids. Germline values: CDR1 GTSNPN, CDR2 SVGIG (reference sequence). The CDR3 loop reads CAWSVQVSYEQYF. The CDR3 DNA follows: TGTGCCTGGAGTGTACAGGTATCCTACGAGCAGTACTTC.

The genes are TRBV30 and TRBJ1-2; a weak D match, TRBD1 (6 bases). Trimming took off 3 bases at V and 3 bases at J, with 17 bases between the two ends. The CDR3 is 15 residues long. From germline, CDR1 is GTSNPN and CDR2 SVGIG (reference sequence). This chain's CDR3 is CAWRLTGRGYYGYTF. The CDR3 DNA follows: TGTGCCTGGAGGCTGACAGGTCGGGGATACTATGGCTACACCTTC. Drawing the rest from reference TRBV30 and TRBJ1-2, the complete variable domain is SQTIHQWPATLVQPVGSPLSLECTVEGTSNPNLYWYRQAAGRGLQLLFYSVGIGQISSEVPQNLSASRPQDRQFILSSKKLLLSDSGFYLCAWRLTGRGYYGYTFGSGTRLTVV.

The chain employs TRBV19 and TRBJ1-6; D possibly corresponds to TRBD1 (6 bases). The germline V gene has CDR1 LNHDA and CDR2 SQIVND (reference sequence). This CDR3 is 13 amino acids long. V was shortened by 6 bases and J by 10 bases, with 13 bases between the two germline ends. The CDR3 region is CASSTNRDSPLHF. The CDR3 region has the DNA TGTGCCAGTAGCACCAACAGGGACTCACCCCTCCACTTT. The full variable domain, completed using reference TRBV19 and TRBJ1-6, is DGGITQSPKYLFRKEGQNVTLSCEQNLNHDAMYWYRQDPGQGLRLIYYSQIVNDFQKGDIAEGYSVSREKKESFPLTVTSAQKNPTAFYLCASSTNRDSPLHFGNGTRLTVT.

The rearrangement joins TRBV2 to TRBJ2-5; perhaps TRBD1 as D (6 bases). Trimming stripped 6 bases from V and 3 bases from J, with 14 bases between. The germline V gene encodes CDR1 SNHLY and CDR2 FYNNEI. The CDR3 length is 14 residues. The CDR3 is CASRSEGGEETQYF. CDR3 nucleotide sequence: TGTGCCAGCAGATCCGAAGGGGGAGAAGAGACCCAGTACTTC.

In this sample, this clone turned up once. The chain recombines TRBV10-3 with TRBJ2-7; TRBD2 agrees at 7 bases. The CDR3 totals 13 residues. Germline V gives CDR1 ENHRY, CDR2 SYGVKD. The J segment lost 4 bases and the V segment lost 6 bases, leaving 6 bases of the junction unmatched. The CDR3 DNA follows: TGTGCCATCAGATCCCAGGGAGGGTACGAGCAGTACTTC. Its translation: CAIRSQGGYEQYF.

The rearrangement joins TRBV5-4 to TRBJ1-1; D remains ambiguous. V lost 0 bases and J 4 bases, leaving 1 base between the germline ends. Germline CDR1 reads SGHNT; CDR2 reads YYREEE (reference sequence). This CDR3 spans 11 amino acids. The CDR3 sequence is CASSLGTEAFF. DNA of the CDR3: TGTGCCAGCAGCTTGGGCACTGAAGCTTTCTTT.

This CDR3 reads CASSPLGAYNEQFF. DNA of the CDR3: TGTGCCAGCTCACCACTGGGAGCCTACAATGAGCAGTTCTTC. The chain recombines TRBV18 with TRBJ2-1; TRBD2 is a possible D gene (5 bases). The CDR3 sequence is 14 residues long. The V end lost 1 base, the J end lost 2 bases, and 6 bases lay between the germline ends. Germline V lookup: CDR1 KGHSH, CDR2 LQKENI.

This clone was seen once. The chain combines TRBV7-9 with TRBJ2-3; the match to TRBD2 covers 8 bases. CDR3 length: 19 residues. V was pared by 1 base and J by 0 bases, with 12 bases of the junction left unmatched. Germline CDR1 is SEHNR and CDR2 is FQNEAQ (reference sequence). The CDR3 protein is CASSLVMQTIAGSTDTQYF. The CDR3 DNA sequence: TGTGCCAGCAGCTTAGTGATGCAAACGATAGCGGGGAGCACAGATACGCAGTATTTT.

This rearrangement joins TRBV12-3 or TRBV12-4 to TRBJ1-3; D uncertain. CDR3 length: 12 residues. The V gene lost 10 bases and the J gene lost 1 base, with 8 bases spanning the gap. CDR3 amino acids: CATTMSGNTIYF. Written as DNA, the CDR3 is TGTGCCACCACGATGTCTGGAAACACCATATATTTT.

The chain employs TRBV4-1 and TRBJ1-1; D is undetermined. The CDR3 spans 14 residues. Germline CDR1 is MGHRA and CDR2 is YSYEKL. V was cut by 0 bases and J by 0 bases, with 5 bases left in between. CDR3 protein: CASSQDVLNTEAFF. The CDR3 DNA is TGCGCCAGCAGCCAAGATGTTCTGAACACTGAAGCTTTCTTT.